This T cell receptor beta chain was captured in a study of CD8 T cell repertoires and HIV-1 epitope variants. Study-level background: Epitopes were three Gag families plus Nef HW9 and YT9. Separate from the cultures, 1M uncultured T cells served as baseline.

The CDR3 runs to 15 residues. V lost 6 bases to trimming and J lost 4 bases; unmatched junction nucleotides: 11. CDR1 and CDR2 from the germline V gene are SGHVS and FQNEAQ. About this clone: The antigen is undetermined.

Sequencing was performed with immunoSEQ multiplex PCR; in TCRdb, only in-frame clones are kept and a portion is missing. Counted here are a few thousand clones, approximately 72% occurring once; the ten biggest clones make up around two fifths. Sequencing was done on a sample of cultured CD8+ T cells derived from PBMCs. The rearrangement uses TRBV7-8 and TRBJ2-7; 8 bases are shared with TRBD1. This clonotype originated in a male donor with HIV. The CDR3 reads CASSSTGGFQYEQYF. The CDR3 DNA reads as TGTGCCAGCAGTTCTACAGGGGGTTTTCAATACGAGCAGTACTTC.